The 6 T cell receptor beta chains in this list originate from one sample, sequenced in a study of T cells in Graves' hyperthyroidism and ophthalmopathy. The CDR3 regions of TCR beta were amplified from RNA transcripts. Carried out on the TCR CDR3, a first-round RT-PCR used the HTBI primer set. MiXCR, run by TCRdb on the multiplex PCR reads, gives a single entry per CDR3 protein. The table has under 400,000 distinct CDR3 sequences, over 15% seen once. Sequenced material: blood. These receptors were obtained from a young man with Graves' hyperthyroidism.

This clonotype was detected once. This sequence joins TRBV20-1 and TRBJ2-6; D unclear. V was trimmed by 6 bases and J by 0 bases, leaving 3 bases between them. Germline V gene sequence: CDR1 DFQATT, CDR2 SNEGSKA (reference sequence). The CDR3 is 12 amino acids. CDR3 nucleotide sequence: TGCAGTGCCAGCTCTGGGGCCAACGTCCTGACTTTC. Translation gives CSASSGANVLTF.

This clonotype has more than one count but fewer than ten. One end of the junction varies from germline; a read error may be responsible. CDR3 DNA: TGTGCCGGCAGTGAGGCCGGTACAGGGACCTACGAGCAGTACTTC. It specifies CAGSEAGTGTYEQYF. The V call is TRBV6-1, the J call TRBJ2-7, with a tentative D call TRBD1 (6 bases). The CDR3 runs 15 residues. CDR1 and CDR2 (germline): MNHNS, SASEGT.

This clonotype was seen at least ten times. The CDR3 sequence is CASSENGEQYF. Written as DNA, the CDR3 is TGTGCCAGCAGTGAAAACGGGGAGCAGTACTTC. The chain employs TRBV12-3 or TRBV12-4 and TRBJ2-7; D ambiguous. Trimming pared 5 bases from V and 7 bases from J, leaving 9 bases between. The CDR3 contains 11 residues.

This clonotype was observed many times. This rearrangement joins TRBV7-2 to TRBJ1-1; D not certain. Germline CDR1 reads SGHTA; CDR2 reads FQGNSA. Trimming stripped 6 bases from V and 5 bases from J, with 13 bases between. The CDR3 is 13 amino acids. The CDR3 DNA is TGTGCCAGCAGTTTGAGGCAAGGGACTGAAGCTTTCTTT. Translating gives CASSLRQGTEAFF.

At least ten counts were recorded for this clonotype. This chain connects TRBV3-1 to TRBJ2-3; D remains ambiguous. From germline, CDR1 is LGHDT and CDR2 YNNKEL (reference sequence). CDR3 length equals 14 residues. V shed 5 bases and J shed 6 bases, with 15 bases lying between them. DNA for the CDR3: TGTGCCAGCAGCAAAATTCTAGACATGGATACGCAGTATTTT. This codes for CASSKILDMDTQYF.

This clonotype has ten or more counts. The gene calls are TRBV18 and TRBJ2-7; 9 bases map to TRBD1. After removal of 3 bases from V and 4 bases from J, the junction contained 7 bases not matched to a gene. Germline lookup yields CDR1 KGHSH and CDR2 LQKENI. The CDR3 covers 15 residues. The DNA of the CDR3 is TGTGCCAGCTCACCTGCACCGGGACAGGGTTACGAGCAGTACTTC. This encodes CASSPAPGQGYEQYF.